These 7 T cell receptor beta chains were sequenced from one sample in a study of blood T cell repertoires in COVID-19. Profiled with immunoSEQ multiplex PCR; TCRdb holds only in-frame clones, not every one. In the table there are some 88,000 clones, roughly nine tenths of which are singletons. Sequenced material: peripheral blood. The receptors come from a human donor with active COVID-19. The donor label of this sample is uncertain.

The chain recombines TRBV10-3 with TRBJ1-1; TRBD1 matches at 8 bases. CDR3 size: 16 residues. Germline trimming cut 3 bases from V and 1 base from J; bases unmatched to any gene: 7. Germline loops: CDR1 ENHRY, CDR2 SYGVKD. This chain's CDR3 is CAISEGLGQANTEAFF. CDR3 nucleotide sequence: TGTGCCATCAGTGAAGGGTTGGGACAGGCGAACACTGAAGCTTTCTTT.

The rearrangement uses TRBV19 and TRBJ1-4, with 8 bases lining up with TRBD1. V was clipped by 3 bases and J by 0 bases; unmatched bases: 9. In germline, CDR1 is LNHDA, CDR2 SQIVND (reference sequence). The CDR3 has 18 amino acids. This CDR3 reads CASSMETGEIATNEKLFF. The CDR3 DNA reads as TGTGCCAGTAGTATGGAGACAGGGGAGATAGCAACTAATGAAAAACTGTTTTTT.

V usage is TRBV5-1 and J usage is TRBJ2-2; 10 bases agree with TRBD2. Germline values: CDR1 SGHRS, CDR2 YFSETQ. The length of the CDR3 is 17 residues. J was trimmed by 7 bases and V by 3 bases; bases with no gene match: 12. This CDR3 reads CASSWEPGLALYGELFF. The CDR3 DNA reads as TGCGCCAGCAGCTGGGAACCGGGACTAGCGCTATACGGGGAGCTGTTTTTT.

The chain has TRBV7-8 and TRBJ2-1; 8 bases fit TRBD2. The germline V gene encodes CDR1 SGHVS and CDR2 FQNEAQ. CDR3 length: 17 residues. Trimming took 5 bases from V and 4 from J; bases not matched to a gene: 13. CDR3 protein: CASSLQRAGDPYNEQFF. DNA for the CDR3: TGTGCCAGCAGCCTACAGCGAGCGGGGGACCCTTACAATGAGCAGTTCTTC.

The rearrangement links TRBV7-9 to TRBJ2-2; 7 bases align to TRBD2. Germline CDR1 reads SEHNR; CDR2 reads FQNEAQ (reference sequence). The CDR3 runs to 15 residues. Germline trimming cut 5 bases from V and 1 base from J; bases unmatched to any gene: 4. CDR3 in DNA: TGTGCCAGCAGCAAAGAGCGGGGGAACACCGGGGAGCTGTTTTTT. Translating it yields CASSKERGNTGELFF.

V is TRBV10-1 and J is TRBJ1-5; a possible D gene is TRBD1 (6 bases). V was pared by 4 bases and J by 0 bases, with 13 bases between. The CDR3 consists of 16 residues. Germline values: CDR1 WNHNN, CDR2 SYGVQD (reference sequence). CDR3 bases: TGCGCCAGCAGTGCATTTAGGGGGTATAGCAATCAGCCCCAGCATTTT. It codes for CASSAFRGYSNQPQHF.

The chain employs TRBV27 and TRBJ2-7; 7 nucleotides line up with TRBD2. V was pared by 5 bases and J by 4 bases, with 11 bases of the junction left unmatched. Germline lookup yields CDR1 MNHEY and CDR2 SMNVEV (reference sequence). The CDR3 loop spans 15 amino acids. The CDR3 here is CASSPQGGDFYEQYF. The CDR3 coding sequence is TGTGCCAGCAGTCCCCAGGGAGGGGACTTTTACGAGCAGTACTTC.